These 15 T cell receptor beta chains share one sample of origin, sequenced in a study of T cell responses to AZD1222 COVID-19 vaccine (dated by TCRdb to about 2021). The library was obtained by the immunoSEQ multiplex PCR assay. As stored in TCRdb, this immuneACCESS dataset retains in-frame rearrangements with V and J assigned. A fraction of the clones does not appear; measured against another copy, unresolved V genes explain less than half of the discrepancy, and the remainder lacks a known reason. The sample contains 70,000 to 95,000 clones, 75% to 90% of them found a single time. The ten largest account for about 2.7% of the sample. This sample's time point label indicates: about 28 days (+/-7) after the second vaccine dose. The starting material was peripheral blood, obtained 28 days after the second AZD1222 dose. Source of these receptors: an adult who received the AZD1222 COVID-19 vaccine.

J is TRBJ1-6 and V is TRBV7-9, with 7 bases aligning to TRBD1. Germline lookup yields CDR1 SEHNR and CDR2 FQNEAQ (reference sequence). This CDR3 has 16 residues. After removal of 5 bases from V and 5 bases from J, the junction contained 9 bases not matched to a gene. DNA of the CDR3: TGTGCCAGCAGCGCGTCTAGGGACAGCAATAATTCACCCCTCCACTTT. It yields the protein CASSASRDSNNSPLHF.

The gene calls are TRBV29-1 and TRBJ2-2, with D hard to call. V dropped 6 bases and J dropped 3 bases, with 11 bases sitting between them. The V gene's germline CDR1 is SQVTM and CDR2 ANQGSEA. CDR3 length: 13 residues. This CDR3 is CSVTPGYTGELFF. DNA for the CDR3: TGCAGCGTGACACCTGGGTACACCGGGGAGCTGTTTTTT.

J is TRBJ1-6 and V is TRBV7-2; D uncertain. Germline V gene data show CDR1 as SGHTA and CDR2 as FQGNSA. This CDR3 contains 13 residues. Deletions cut 3 bases from V and 9 bases from J, with 9 bases between. The CDR3 loop reads CASSLWNGSPLHF. CDR3 DNA sequence: TGTGCCAGCAGCTTGTGGAACGGTTCACCCCTCCACTTT. The entire variable domain, with the rest obtained from reference TRBV7-2 and TRBJ1-6, is as follows: GAGVSQSPSNKVTEKGKDVELRCDPISGHTALYWYRQSLGQGLEFLIYFQGNSAPDKSGLPSDRFSAERTGGSVSTLTIQRTQQEDSAVYLCASSLWNGSPLHFGNGTRLTVT.

This sequence joins TRBV19 and TRBJ2-7; 11 bases are shared with TRBD2. Germline V gives CDR1 LNHDA, CDR2 SQIVND (reference sequence). CDR3 length equals 14 residues. V was pared by 8 bases and J by 2 bases, with 5 bases of the junction left unmatched. The CDR3 spells CASSIAGGPYEQYF. CDR3 DNA sequence: TGTGCCAGTTCAATAGCGGGGGGGCCCTACGAGCAGTACTTC.

With respect to this clone: The junction shows a germline mismatch at one end, possibly a read error. The gene calls are TRBV6-5 and TRBJ1-5, with D hard to call. There are 12 residues in the CDR3. The germline gives CDR1 MNHEY, CDR2 SVGAGI. The CDR3 nucleotides read TGTGCCAGCATTTCAGGCAACCAGCCCCAGCATTTT. Its protein is CASISGNQPQHF.

J is TRBJ1-1 and V is TRBV30; tentative D call: TRBD1 (6 bases). The CDR3 loop spans 13 amino acids. The V end lost 3 bases, the J end lost 4 bases, and 12 bases lay between the germline ends. Per germline, CDR1 GTSNPN and CDR2 SVGIG (reference sequence). This CDR3 reads CAWRAGGLTEAFF. The CDR3 coding sequence is TGTGCCTGGAGGGCCGGGGGCCTCACTGAAGCTTTCTTT.

J is TRBJ2-2 and V is TRBV24-1; 8 nucleotides match TRBD2. Trimming took 3 bases from V and 6 from J; bases not matched to a gene: 11. The germline CDR1 and CDR2 sequences are KGHDR and SFDVKD. The CDR3 runs to 17 residues. Written as DNA, the CDR3 is TGTGCCACCAGTGATCCCTCCCGGGGGGGAGAGGCCGGGGAGCTGTTTTTT. The encoded protein is CATSDPSRGGEAGELFF.

The chain joins TRBV7-9 to TRBJ2-7, with 14 bases that match TRBD2. The V gene end was trimmed by 5 bases and the J gene end by 7 bases; junction bases not matched to a gene: 4. This CDR3 contains 14 residues. From germline, CDR1 is SEHNR and CDR2 FQNEAQ (reference sequence). Here the CDR3 reads CASSQRTSGGEQYF. In DNA form, the CDR3 reads TGTGCCAGCAGCCAGCGGACTAGCGGGGGGGAGCAGTACTTC.

V is TRBV5-1 and J is TRBJ2-7, with TRBD1 identical over 9 bases. J gave up 9 bases and V 4 bases, and 17 bases lay outside the gene matches. There are 16 residues in the CDR3. The V gene's germline CDR1 is SGHRS and CDR2 YFSETQ. In nucleotides, the CDR3 is TGCGCCAGCAGCGCTCGGACAGGGGCTATAATTTCAGGGCAGTACTTC. Translation: CASSARTGAIISGQYF. The variable domain in full, completed from reference TRBV5-1 and TRBJ2-7, reads KAGVTQTPRYLIKTRGQQVTLSCSPISGHRSVSWYQQTPGQGLQFLFEYFSETQRNKGNFPGRFSGRQFSNSRSEMNVSTLELGDSALYLCASSARTGAIISGQYFGPGTRLTVT.

V usage is TRBV7-9 and J usage is TRBJ1-5; 11 nucleotides line up with TRBD1. V trimming: 5 bases; J trimming: 10 bases; junction bases outside the gene matches: 7. The germline V gene has CDR1 SEHNR and CDR2 FQNEAQ (reference sequence). The CDR3 has 14 residues. CDR3 in amino acids: CASSKGQGESPQHF. CDR3 DNA: TGTGCCAGCAGCAAGGGACAGGGGGAGTCACCCCAGCATTTT.

The chain uses TRBV29-1 and TRBJ1-1; 7 nucleotides line up with TRBD1. V gave up 5 bases and J gave up 1 base; unmatched junction bases: 4. The CDR3 has 13 residues. The germline CDR1 and CDR2 sequences are SQVTM and ANQGSEA. CDR3 nucleotides: TGCAGCGTTTGGACAGGAAAGAACACTGAAGCTTTCTTT. Amino acid sequence: CSVWTGKNTEAFF.

The chain uses TRBV6-2 or TRBV6-3 and TRBJ1-1, with TRBD1 identical over 10 bases. The V segment lost 1 base and the J segment 11 bases; nucleotides outside the gene matches: 4. The germline V gene encodes CDR1 MNHEY and CDR2 SVGEGT. The CDR3 is 13 residues long. The CDR3 DNA reads as TGTGCCAGCAGTTACTTGGGACAGGGGAATGCTTTCTTT. Translated: CASSYLGQGNAFF.

This chain connects TRBV5-1 to TRBJ2-3; maybe TRBD1 (5 bases). The V end lost 6 bases, the J end lost 2 bases, and 13 bases lay between the germline ends. Germline V gene sequence: CDR1 SGHRS, CDR2 YFSETQ. The CDR3 length is 14 residues. The CDR3 region has the DNA TGCGCCAGCACCCTCTCACAGGTCACAGATACGCAGTATTTT. Translation: CASTLSQVTDTQYF.

V usage is TRBV5-1 and J usage is TRBJ1-5; no clear D. Germline V gene sequence: CDR1 SGHRS, CDR2 YFSETQ. The CDR3 loop spans 15 amino acids. Trimming took 1 base from V and 5 from J, leaving 13 bases between them. The CDR3 DNA reads as TGCGCCAGCAGCTTGTTCGGGTCCGGGGATCAGCCCCAGCATTTT. This sequence encodes CASSLFGSGDQPQHF.

This chain uses TRBV4-3 with TRBJ1-4; TRBD1 matches at 7 bases. Germline V lookup: CDR1 LGHNA, CDR2 YSLEER. The CDR3 contains 14 residues. With V trimmed by 3 bases and J by 8 bases, 6 bases remained unmatched. CDR3 in DNA: TGCGCCAGCAGCCACAACAGGGGCGGGGAAAAACTGTTTTTT. This codes for CASSHNRGGEKLFF.